The 21 T cell receptor beta chains listed next were all sequenced from one sample in a study of human T cells and chemical hapten exposure (dated by TCRdb to 2020 to 2023). The sample's time point label is to be understood as: pre-sensitization, week 0. The treatment or condition tag for this specimen amounts to: therapeutic diphenylcyclopropenone sensitization with weekly scalp DPC. The library was prepared using RACE. TCRdb shows the sequencer as NextSeq 500. Using fastp at Q25 and MiXCR, TCRdb reprocessed the public reads and kept productive beta chains. Identical CDR3 protein sequences are pooled into one entry, listed with their most common genes and DNA. The sample profile shows approximately 79,000 distinct CDR3 sequences; about 8.5% of them were found once. The ten largest account for around 2.6% of the sample. Sequencing was performed on whole blood, taken in connection with sensitization to the hapten diphenylcyclopropenone (DPC). The receptors shown here come from a man aged 35 to 55 with alopecia areata. Some clones in this sample may be carry-over from other donors' samples.

At least ten counts were recorded for this clonotype. The J gene is TRBJ2-7, the V gene TRBV20-1, with D perhaps TRBD1 or TRBD2 (5 bases each). Trimming took off 3 bases at V and 12 bases at J, with 15 bases between the two ends. The CDR3 totals 11 residues. Germline CDR1 and CDR2: DFQATT and SNEGSKA (reference sequence). The CDR3 sequence is CSARRRDGTYF. Here the CDR3 DNA reads TGCAGTGCTAGGCGCAGGGACGGGACGTACTTC.

By frequency in the sample, this clonotype is medium-sized (0.01 to 0.1%). V usage is TRBV27 and J usage is TRBJ2-7; D not certain. The V and J ends lost 5 bases and 2 bases respectively, with 7 bases between them. Germline V lookup: CDR1 MNHEY, CDR2 SMNVEV (reference sequence). The CDR3 contains 12 residues. CDR3 region: CASSRVPYEQYF. The DNA for the CDR3 is TGTGCCAGCAGTAGGGTGCCCTACGAGCAGTACTTC.

Many counts were recorded for this clonotype. The chain joins TRBV29-1 to TRBJ1-1, with D perhaps matching TRBD1 (5 bases). CDR1 and CDR2 (germline): SQVTM, ANQGSEA. V gave up 4 bases and J gave up 4 bases, with 10 bases separating them. This CDR3 comprises 12 residues. The CDR3 protein is CSVVGGSTEAFF. CDR3 in DNA: TGCAGCGTTGTGGGGGGGAGCACTGAAGCTTTCTTT.

This rearrangement joins TRBV18 to TRBJ2-3; weak D call: TRBD1 (5 bases). Germline V CDR1 and CDR2: KGHSH, LQKENI. V was clipped by 3 bases and J by 1 base, with 11 bases between them. The CDR3 is 15 amino acids. The CDR3 spells CASSPALRGTDTQYF. As DNA, the CDR3 is TGTGCCAGCTCACCCGCTCTCAGGGGCACAGATACGCAGTATTTT.

This clonotype was seen ten or more times. This sequence joins TRBV25-1 and TRBJ2-7, with a possible D match to TRBD1 (5 bases). Trimming stripped 3 bases from V and 4 bases from J, with 10 bases between. The CDR3 has 13 amino acids. Germline loops: CDR1 MGHDK, CDR2 SYGVNS. CDR3 amino acids: CASSDSNRYEQYV. CDR3 nucleotides: TGTGCCAGCAGTGATTCGAACAGGTACGAGCAGTACGTC.

This clonotype was seen a handful of times. V gene TRBV18 combines with J gene TRBJ1-1; unclear D gene. Between the trimmed V and J ends, which lost 6 bases and 1 base, there was a span of 9 bases. The germline V gene has CDR1 KGHSH and CDR2 LQKENI. This CDR3 region has 13 residues. The chain's CDR3 is CASSPSGNTEAFF. CDR3 DNA sequence: TGTGCCAGCTCCCCCTCAGGGAACACTGAAGCTTTCTTT.

This clonotype was seen a few times. The J gene is TRBJ2-3, the V gene TRBV4-3, with TRBD2 as a possible D gene (5 bases). Trimming removed 0 bases from V and 3 bases from J, with 16 bases in between. Germline V lookup: CDR1 LGHNA, CDR2 YSLEER. CDR3 size: 17 residues. The CDR3 protein is CASSQDLVRDGTDTQYF. In nucleotides, the CDR3 is TGCGCCAGCAGCCAAGATCTCGTGAGGGATGGAACAGATACGCAGTATTTT.

This clonotype was observed a few times. The CDR3: CASSLMGETNEKLFF. The CDR3 bases are TGTGCCAGCAGCTTGATGGGCGAAACTAATGAAAAACTGTTTTTT. The gene calls are TRBV7-9 and TRBJ1-4; no definite D call. Germline V CDR1 and CDR2: SEHNR, FQNEAQ (reference sequence). The CDR3 consists of 15 residues. V was pared by 3 bases and J by 1 base, with 9 bases between.

This sequence joins TRBV20-1 and TRBJ2-7; the D is unclear. In germline, CDR1 is DFQATT, CDR2 SNEGSKA (reference sequence). V lost 5 bases and J 4 bases, leaving 9 bases between the germline ends. The CDR3 consists of 11 residues. In nucleotides, the CDR3 is TGCAGTGCTCCCGACGTATACGAGCAGTACTTC. Amino acid sequence: CSAPDVYEQYF.

Only a few counts were recorded for this clonotype. V is TRBV28 and J is TRBJ1-1, with D possibly being TRBD1 (5 bases). The CDR3 has 12 amino acids. V lost 7 bases and J 5 bases, leaving 11 bases between the germline ends. CDR1 is MDHEN, CDR2 SYDVKM, per germline. In nucleotides, the CDR3 is TGTGCCAGCACGGGGGGTGGAACTGAAGCTTTCTTT. Protein sequence: CASTGGGTEAFF.

The sample holds a few counts of this clonotype. The genes are TRBV29-1 and TRBJ2-2; 7 nucleotides line up with TRBD1. Germline V CDR1 and CDR2: SQVTM, ANQGSEA. Germline trimming cut 4 bases from V and 0 bases from J; bases unmatched to any gene: 5. The CDR3 spans 15 residues. The CDR3 region is CSVAPGTANTGELFF. The CDR3 DNA reads as TGCAGCGTTGCGCCCGGGACAGCGAACACCGGGGAGCTGTTTTTT.

The V call is TRBV14, the J call TRBJ1-4, with D possibly matching TRBD1 (5 bases). V lost 1 base and J 7 bases, leaving 16 bases between the germline ends. The CDR3 has 16 residues. CDR1 SGHDN and CDR2 FVKESK come from the germline V gene. CDR3 residues: CASSQVHRGRGEKLFF. CDR3 DNA sequence: TGTGCCAGCAGCCAAGTACATCGGGGAAGGGGTGAAAAACTGTTTTTT.

The chain combines TRBV10-3 with TRBJ1-1; D gene ambiguous. The CDR3 covers 14 residues. Germline V gene lookup returns CDR1 ENHRY and CDR2 SYGVKD. The ends were cut back, 0 bases at V and 1 base at J, with 6 bases in the middle. This CDR3 is CAISESKQNTEAFF. The CDR3 coding sequence is TGTGCCATCAGTGAGTCGAAACAGAACACTGAAGCTTTCTTT.

This clonotype was seen ten or more times. The chain recombines TRBV28 with TRBJ1-4, with D maybe TRBD1 (5 bases). The V end lost 8 bases, the J end lost 4 bases, and 17 bases lay between the germline ends. CDR3 size: 15 residues. Germline CDR1 reads MDHEN; CDR2 reads SYDVKM. The CDR3 protein is CASLPGTEFNEKLFF. DNA for the CDR3: TGTGCCAGCCTTCCGGGGACCGAGTTTAATGAAAAACTGTTTTTT. The variable domain in full, completed from reference TRBV28 and TRBJ1-4, reads DVKVTQSSRYLVKRTGEKVFLECVQDMDHENMFWYRQDPGLGLRLIYFSYDVKMKEKGDIPEGYSVSREKKERFSLILESASTNQTSMYLCASLPGTEFNEKLFFGSGTQLSVL.

This clonotype was detected only a few times. The CDR3 reads CSAKQWGVRAKNIQYF. CDR3 nucleotide sequence: TGCAGTGCTAAGCAGTGGGGTGTGCGGGCCAAAAACATTCAGTACTTC. The gene calls are TRBV20-1 and TRBJ2-4; D unclear. Per germline, CDR1 DFQATT and CDR2 SNEGSKA (reference sequence). Trimming stripped 4 bases from V and 1 base from J, with 17 bases between. The CDR3 covers 16 residues.

Comment on this clonotype: One end of the junction does not line up with germline, which may come from a read error. This sequence joins TRBV29-1 and TRBJ1-4; TRBD1 agrees at 8 bases. The CDR3 is 12 residues long. Germline loops: CDR1 SQVTM, CDR2 ANQGSEA. The CDR3 DNA reads TGCAGCGTTTGGACAGGGAATGAAAACCTGTTTTTT. This gives the protein CSVWTGNENLFF.

V gene TRBV5-4 combines with J gene TRBJ2-2; weak D call: TRBD1 (7 bases). V was shortened by 0 bases and J by 1 base, with 10 bases between the two germline ends. Germline V lookup: CDR1 SGHNT, CDR2 YYREEE (reference sequence). The CDR3 contains 16 residues. The CDR3 bases are TGTGCCAGCAGCTTGGGGCAGGGGGGGAACACCGGGGAGCTGTTTTTT. This encodes CASSLGQGGNTGELFF.

The rearrangement links TRBV30 to TRBJ2-3; possibly TRBD2 for D (5 bases). The CDR3 is made up of 18 amino acids. Germline CDR1 and CDR2: GTSNPN and SVGIG (reference sequence). V lost 3 bases, J lost 2 bases, and 24 bases lay in between. CDR3 amino acids: CAWSASRIAQAVTDTQYF. CDR3 nucleotide sequence: TGTGCCTGGAGCGCCTCCCGGATAGCGCAAGCCGTCACAGATACGCAGTATTTT.

J is TRBJ2-1 and V is TRBV6-6; either TRBD1 or TRBD2 may fit D (5 bases each). The germline CDR1 and CDR2 sequences are MNHNY and SVGAGI (reference sequence). The CDR3 spans 17 residues. Deletions cut 7 bases from V and 0 bases from J, with 19 bases between. The CDR3 sequence is CASTRGSGTNSYNEQFF. CDR3 coding DNA: TGTGCCAGCACTCGCGGGTCAGGGACGAACTCCTACAATGAGCAGTTCTTC.

This clonotype was detected ten times or more. The V and J genes are TRBV20-1 and TRBJ2-2, with 9 bases lining up with TRBD2. The junction had 7 bases not matched to a gene; V was cut back by 0 bases and J by 5 bases. Germline V gene lookup returns CDR1 DFQATT and CDR2 SNEGSKA (reference sequence). The CDR3 runs 16 residues. The DNA for the CDR3 is TGCAGTGCTAGAGATATGGGCGGGAGGGGGACCGGGGAGCTGTTTTTT. Its translation is CSARDMGGRGTGELFF.

This clonotype was seen only a few times. V is TRBV6-2 or TRBV6-3 and J is TRBJ2-7; D possibly corresponds to TRBD1 (5 bases). V was cut by 5 bases and J by 6 bases, with 11 bases left in between. The length of the CDR3 is 12 residues. Germline values: CDR1 MNHEY, CDR2 SVGEGT. The CDR3 loop reads CASSTPRVEQYF. The CDR3 DNA is TGTGCCAGCAGTACCCCCAGGGTCGAGCAGTACTTC.